The present entry profiles one TCR beta chain with its context. A much larger clone differs from this one at a single base, so this may be a read error. The CDR3 is 13 amino acids. Germline V gene lookup returns CDR1 SGHTA and CDR2 FQGNSA. This entry belongs to a study of T cell repertoires in cytomegalovirus infection. TCRdb re-called the reads through MiXCR, storing one row per CDR3 protein. The table includes around 450,000 distinct CDR3 sequences, approximately 33% detected once. The sequenced sample was PBMCs. The chain uses TRBV7-2 and TRBJ2-1; TRBD1 might be the D (5 bases). The receptor was derived from a human donor in good health (CMV status not recorded). Some clones in this sample may be carry-over from other donors' samples. The CDR3, as DNA: TGTGCCAGCAGCCGGGCCCCAGGGAATGAGCCGTTCTTC. Amino acid sequence: CASSRAPGNEPFF.